This TCR beta chain appears in the sequencing data of a study of cytomegalovirus exposure and HLA in healthy donors. General study findings and limits: The investigators catalogued 150 to 200 TCR beta chains as cytomegalovirus-associated.

60 Vbeta and 13 Jbeta primers were used in PCR. Profiling relied on immunoSEQ multiplex PCR, and the TCRdb table lists in-frame clones only, not all of them. The sample shows some 190,000 clones, roughly 80% of them seen only once. This clone was seen only once. Its antigen is not identified. Trimming removed 2 bases at V and 4 bases at J, with 8 bases between. Germline CDR1 reads SGHTA; CDR2 reads FQGTGA. The CDR3 contains 13 residues. This clonotype originated in a woman aged 18-30 years in good health and CMV-seronegative. This chain links TRBV7-3 with TRBJ2-5; D gene ambiguous. The specimen was PBMCs. The CDR3 DNA reads as TGTGCCAGCAGCTTAGATCGAGGAGAGACCCAGTACTTC. It is translated as CASSLDRGETQYF.